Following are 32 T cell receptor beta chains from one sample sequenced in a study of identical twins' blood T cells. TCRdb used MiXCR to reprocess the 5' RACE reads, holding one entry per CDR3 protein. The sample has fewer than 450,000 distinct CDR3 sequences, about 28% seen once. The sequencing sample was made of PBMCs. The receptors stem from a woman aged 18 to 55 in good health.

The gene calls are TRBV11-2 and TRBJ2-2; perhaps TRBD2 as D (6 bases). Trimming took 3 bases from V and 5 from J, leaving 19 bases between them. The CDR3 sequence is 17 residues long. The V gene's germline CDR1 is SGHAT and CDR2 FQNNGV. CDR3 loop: CASSFRDPGERTGELFF. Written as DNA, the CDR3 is TGTGCCAGCAGCTTCAGGGACCCGGGGGAGAGGACCGGGGAGCTGTTTTTT.

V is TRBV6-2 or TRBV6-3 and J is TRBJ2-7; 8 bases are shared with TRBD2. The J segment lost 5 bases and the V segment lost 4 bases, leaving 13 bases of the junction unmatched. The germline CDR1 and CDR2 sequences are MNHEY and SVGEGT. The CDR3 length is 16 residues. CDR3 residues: CASSFVPRAGVDEQYF. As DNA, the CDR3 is TGTGCCAGCAGTTTCGTGCCCAGAGCGGGAGTCGACGAGCAGTACTTC.

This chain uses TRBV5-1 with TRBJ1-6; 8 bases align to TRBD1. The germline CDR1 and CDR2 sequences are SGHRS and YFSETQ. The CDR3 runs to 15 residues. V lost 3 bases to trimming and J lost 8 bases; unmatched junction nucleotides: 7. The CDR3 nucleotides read TGCGCCAGCAGCTGGACAGGGACAAGCGATTCACCCCTCCACTTT. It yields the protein CASSWTGTSDSPLHF.

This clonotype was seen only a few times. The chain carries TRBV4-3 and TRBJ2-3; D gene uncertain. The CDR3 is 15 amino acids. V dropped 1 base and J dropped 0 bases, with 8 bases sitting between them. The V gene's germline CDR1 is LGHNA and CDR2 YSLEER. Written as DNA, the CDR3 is TGCGCCAGCAGCCAAGTTGAGGCGAGCACAGATACGCAGTATTTT. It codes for CASSQVEASTDTQYF.

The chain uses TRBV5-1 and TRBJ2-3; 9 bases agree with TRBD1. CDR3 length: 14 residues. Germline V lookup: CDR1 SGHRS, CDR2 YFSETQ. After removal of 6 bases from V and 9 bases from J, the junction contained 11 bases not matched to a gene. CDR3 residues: CASIPGQGMGTQYF. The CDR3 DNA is TGCGCCAGCATCCCGGGACAGGGAATGGGAACGCAGTATTTT.

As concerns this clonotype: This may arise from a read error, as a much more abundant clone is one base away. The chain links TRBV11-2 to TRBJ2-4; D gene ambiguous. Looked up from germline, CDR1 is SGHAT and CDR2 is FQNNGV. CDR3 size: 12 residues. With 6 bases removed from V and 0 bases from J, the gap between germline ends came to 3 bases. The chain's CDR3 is CASSGAKNIQYF. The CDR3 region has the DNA TGTGCCAGCAGTGGAGCCAAAAACATTCAGTACTTC.

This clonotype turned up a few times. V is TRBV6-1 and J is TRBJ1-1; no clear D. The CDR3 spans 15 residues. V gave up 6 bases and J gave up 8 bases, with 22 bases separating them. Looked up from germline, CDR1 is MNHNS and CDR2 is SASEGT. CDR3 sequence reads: CASSPRQLGSREAFF. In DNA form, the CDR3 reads TGTGCCAGCAGCCCCAGGCAATTGGGTTCCAGGGAAGCTTTCTTT.

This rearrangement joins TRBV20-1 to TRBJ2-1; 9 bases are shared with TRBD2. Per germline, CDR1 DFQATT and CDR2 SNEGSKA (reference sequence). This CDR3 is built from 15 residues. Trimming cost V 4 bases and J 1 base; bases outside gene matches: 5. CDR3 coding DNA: TGCAGTGCTACACAGACTAGCGGATCCTACAATGAGCAGTTCTTC. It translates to CSATQTSGSYNEQFF.

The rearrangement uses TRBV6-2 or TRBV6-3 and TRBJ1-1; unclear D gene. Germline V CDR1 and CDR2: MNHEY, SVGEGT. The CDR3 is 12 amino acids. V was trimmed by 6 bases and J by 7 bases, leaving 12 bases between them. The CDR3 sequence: CASSYPPYEAFF. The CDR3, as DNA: TGTGCCAGCAGCTACCCCCCATATGAAGCTTTCTTT.

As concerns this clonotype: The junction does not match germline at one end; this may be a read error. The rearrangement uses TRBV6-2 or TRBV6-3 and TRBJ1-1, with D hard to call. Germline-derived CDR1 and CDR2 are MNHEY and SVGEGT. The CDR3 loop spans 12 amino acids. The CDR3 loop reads CASGYGRTEAFF. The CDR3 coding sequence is TGTGCCAGCGGTTATGGACGGACCGAAGCTTTCTTT.

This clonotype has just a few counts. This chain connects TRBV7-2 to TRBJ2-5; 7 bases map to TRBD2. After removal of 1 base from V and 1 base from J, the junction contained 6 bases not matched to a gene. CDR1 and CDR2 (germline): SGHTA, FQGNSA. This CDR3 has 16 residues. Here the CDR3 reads CASSLGASGVQETQYF. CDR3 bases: TGTGCCAGCAGCTTAGGGGCTAGCGGAGTCCAAGAGACCCAGTACTTC.

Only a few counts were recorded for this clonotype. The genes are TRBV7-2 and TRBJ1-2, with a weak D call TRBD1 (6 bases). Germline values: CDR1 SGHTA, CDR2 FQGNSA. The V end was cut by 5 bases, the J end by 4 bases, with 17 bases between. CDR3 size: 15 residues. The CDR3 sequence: CASSLTGLPLYGYTF. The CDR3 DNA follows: TGTGCCAGCAGCCTCACAGGGCTCCCCCTCTATGGCTACACCTTC.

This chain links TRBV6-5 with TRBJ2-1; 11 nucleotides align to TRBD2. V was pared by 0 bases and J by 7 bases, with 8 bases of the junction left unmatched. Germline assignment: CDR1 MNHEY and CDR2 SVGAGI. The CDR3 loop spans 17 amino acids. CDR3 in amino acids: CASSYSPSSGGENEQFF. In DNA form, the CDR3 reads TGTGCCAGCAGTTACTCCCCGAGTAGCGGGGGGGAGAATGAGCAGTTCTTC.

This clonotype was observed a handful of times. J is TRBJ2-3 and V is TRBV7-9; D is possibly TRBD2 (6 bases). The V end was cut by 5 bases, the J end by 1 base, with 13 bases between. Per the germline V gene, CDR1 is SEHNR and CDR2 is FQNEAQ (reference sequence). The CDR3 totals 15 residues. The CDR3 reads CASSLTGDGTDTQYF. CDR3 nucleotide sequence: TGTGCCAGCAGCCTCACGGGGGATGGCACAGATACGCAGTATTTT.

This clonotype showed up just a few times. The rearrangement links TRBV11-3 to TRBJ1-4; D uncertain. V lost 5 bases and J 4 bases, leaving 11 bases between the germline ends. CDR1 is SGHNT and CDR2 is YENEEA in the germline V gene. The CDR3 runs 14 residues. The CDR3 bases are TGTGCCAGCAGCCTCAGCCGGGGTAATGAAAAACTGTTTTTT. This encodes CASSLSRGNEKLFF.

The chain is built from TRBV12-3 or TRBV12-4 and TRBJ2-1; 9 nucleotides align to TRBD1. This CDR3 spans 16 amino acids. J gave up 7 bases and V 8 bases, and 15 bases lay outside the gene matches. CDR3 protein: CASPSPGQGNSNEQFF. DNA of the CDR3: TGTGCCAGCCCTTCCCCGGGACAGGGCAATAGTAATGAGCAGTTCTTC.

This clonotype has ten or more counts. DNA of the CDR3: TGTGCCAGTGAGACCGGGACAGGGAATTCACCCCTCCACTTT. It translates to CASETGTGNSPLHF. The chain has TRBV10-3 and TRBJ1-6; TRBD1 agrees at 9 bases. The junction had 8 bases not matched to a gene; V was cut back by 10 bases and J by 7 bases. Germline V gene lookup returns CDR1 ENHRY and CDR2 SYGVKD. This CDR3 is built from 14 residues.

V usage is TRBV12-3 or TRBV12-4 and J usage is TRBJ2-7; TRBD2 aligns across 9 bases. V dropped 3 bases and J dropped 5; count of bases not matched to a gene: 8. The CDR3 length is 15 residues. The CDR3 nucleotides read TGTGCCAGCAGTTTCACTCCGGGACTAGCTGACGAGCAGTACTTC. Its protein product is CASSFTPGLADEQYF.

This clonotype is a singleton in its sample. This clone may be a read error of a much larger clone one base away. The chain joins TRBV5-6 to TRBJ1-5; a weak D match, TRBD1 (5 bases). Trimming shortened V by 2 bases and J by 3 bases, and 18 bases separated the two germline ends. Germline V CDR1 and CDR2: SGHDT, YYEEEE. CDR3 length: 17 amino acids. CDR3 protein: CASSLNWAGCDNQPQHF. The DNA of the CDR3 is TGTGCCAGCAGCTTAAATTGGGCAGGGTGCGACAATCAGCCCCAGCATTTT.

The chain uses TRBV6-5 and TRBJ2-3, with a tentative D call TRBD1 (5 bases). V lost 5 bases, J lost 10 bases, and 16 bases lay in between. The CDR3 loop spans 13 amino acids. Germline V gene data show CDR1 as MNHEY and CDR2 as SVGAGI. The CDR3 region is CASSRFSTGAQYF. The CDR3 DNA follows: TGTGCCAGCAGTCGATTTTCTACAGGTGCGCAGTATTTT.

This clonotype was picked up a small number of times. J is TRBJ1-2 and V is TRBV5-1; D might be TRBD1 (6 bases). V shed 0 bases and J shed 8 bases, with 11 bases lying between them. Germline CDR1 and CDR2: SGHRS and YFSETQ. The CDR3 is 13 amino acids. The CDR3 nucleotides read TGCGCCAGCAGCTTGGGAGCAGGGGAAGGCTACACCTTC. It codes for CASSLGAGEGYTF.

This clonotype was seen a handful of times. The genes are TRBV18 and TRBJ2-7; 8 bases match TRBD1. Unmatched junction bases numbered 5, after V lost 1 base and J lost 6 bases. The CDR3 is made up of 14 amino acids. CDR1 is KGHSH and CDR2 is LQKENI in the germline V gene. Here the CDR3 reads CASSPQGQGGEQYF. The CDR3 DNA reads TGTGCCAGCTCACCACAAGGACAGGGCGGCGAGCAGTACTTC.

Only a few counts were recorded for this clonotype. The CDR3 reads CASAQGQDTGELFF. CDR3 in DNA: TGTGCCAGTGCTCAGGGTCAGGACACCGGGGAGCTGTTTTTT. V and J are TRBV5-4 and TRBJ2-2, with D maybe TRBD1 (5 bases). CDR1 and CDR2 (germline): SGHNT, YYREEE (reference sequence). V was pared by 8 bases and J by 3 bases, with 14 bases between. The CDR3 runs 14 residues.

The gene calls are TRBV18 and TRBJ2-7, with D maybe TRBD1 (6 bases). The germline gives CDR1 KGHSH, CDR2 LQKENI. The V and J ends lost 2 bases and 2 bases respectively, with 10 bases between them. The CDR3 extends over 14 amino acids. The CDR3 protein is CASSPSQGAYEQYF. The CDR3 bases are TGTGCCAGCTCACCATCACAGGGTGCCTACGAGCAGTACTTC.

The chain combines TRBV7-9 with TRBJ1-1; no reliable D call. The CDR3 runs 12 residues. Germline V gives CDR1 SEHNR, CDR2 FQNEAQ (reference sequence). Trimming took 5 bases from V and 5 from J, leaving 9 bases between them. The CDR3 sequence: CASSPTPTEAFF. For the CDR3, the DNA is TGTGCCAGCAGCCCGACTCCTACTGAAGCTTTCTTT.

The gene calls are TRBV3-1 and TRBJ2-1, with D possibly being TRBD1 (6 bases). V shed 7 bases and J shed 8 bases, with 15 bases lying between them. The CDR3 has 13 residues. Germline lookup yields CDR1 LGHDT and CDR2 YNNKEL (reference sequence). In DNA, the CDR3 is TGTGCCAGCAAAGCCAGGGGCTTATATGAGCAGTTCTTC. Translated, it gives CASKARGLYEQFF.

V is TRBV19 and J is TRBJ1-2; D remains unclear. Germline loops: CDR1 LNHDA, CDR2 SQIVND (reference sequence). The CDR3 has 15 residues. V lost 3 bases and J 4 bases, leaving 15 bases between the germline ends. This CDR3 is CASSMGLLPSYGYTF. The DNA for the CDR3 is TGTGCCAGTAGTATGGGTCTGCTACCGAGCTATGGCTACACCTTC.

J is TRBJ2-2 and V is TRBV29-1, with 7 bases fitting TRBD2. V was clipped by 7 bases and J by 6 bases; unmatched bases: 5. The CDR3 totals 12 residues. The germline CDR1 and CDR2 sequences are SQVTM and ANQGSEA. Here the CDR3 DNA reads TGCAGCGGTCGGGCGGGGGCCGGGGAGCTGTTTTTT. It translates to CSGRAGAGELFF.

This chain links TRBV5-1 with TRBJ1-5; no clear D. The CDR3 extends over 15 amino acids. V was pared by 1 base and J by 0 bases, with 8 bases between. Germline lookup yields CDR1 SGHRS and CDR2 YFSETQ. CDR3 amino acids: CASSLTLDSNQPQHF. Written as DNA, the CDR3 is TGCGCCAGCAGCTTGACACTCGATAGCAATCAGCCCCAGCATTTT.

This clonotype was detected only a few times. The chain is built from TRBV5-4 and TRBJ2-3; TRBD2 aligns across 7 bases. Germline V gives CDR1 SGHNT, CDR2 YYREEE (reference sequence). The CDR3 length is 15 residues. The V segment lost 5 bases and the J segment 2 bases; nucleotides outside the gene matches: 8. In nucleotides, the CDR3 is TGTGCCAGCAGGCCGGGACTACTTCTCACAGATACGCAGTATTTT. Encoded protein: CASRPGLLLTDTQYF.

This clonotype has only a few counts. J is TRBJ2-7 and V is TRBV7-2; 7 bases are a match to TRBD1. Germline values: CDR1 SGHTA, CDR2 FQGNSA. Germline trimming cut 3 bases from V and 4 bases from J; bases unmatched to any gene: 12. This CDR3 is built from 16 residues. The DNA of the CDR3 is TGTGCCAGCAGCTTTGTTGCAGGGGGTGATATATACGAGCAGTACTTC. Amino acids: CASSFVAGGDIYEQYF.

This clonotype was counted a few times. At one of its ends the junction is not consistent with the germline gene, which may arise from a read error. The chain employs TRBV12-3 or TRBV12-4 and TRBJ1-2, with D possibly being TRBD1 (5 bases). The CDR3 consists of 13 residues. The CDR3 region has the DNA TGTGCCGGCAGTGCGACAGAGAACTATGGCTACACCTTC. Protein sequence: CAGSATENYGYTF.